Sequencing of this T cell receptor (beta chain) was carried out in a study of blood T cell repertoires in COVID-19. Study details: There were acute and convalescent COVID-19 samples, and they came from the United States, Italy and Spain. Nucleic acid was either cDNA or gDNA, and it came from T cells, B-cell-depleted T cells, or PBMCs.

Per the study methods: Amplification of reference gene primers was used by the study to estimate nucleated cell counts. Here immunoSEQ multiplex PCR was the method, and the copy in TCRdb shows in-frame clones only, minus some. V and J calls plus clone size are reproduced from that table; the DNA served to infer D and trimming. This table holds roughly 230,000 clones, roughly 87% found once. The CDR3 totals 18 residues. Unmatched junction bases numbered 6, after V lost 0 bases and J lost 4 bases. CDR1 and CDR2 from the germline V gene are LGHNA and YNFKEQ. This TCR derives from a woman aged 40 to 50 who had recovered from COVID-19. This chain joins TRBV4-2 and TRBJ2-1, with 13 bases lining up with TRBD2. The specimen sequenced was peripheral blood. The CDR3 DNA follows: TGTGCCAGCAGCCAAGAAGGGGGACTAGCGGGGCTTTACAATGAGCAGTTCTTC. Amino acid sequence: CASSQEGGLAGLYNEQFF.